The 29 T cell receptor beta chains given below trace back to one sample, sequenced in a study of T cell responses to AZD1222 COVID-19 vaccine. This table comes from immunoSEQ multiplex PCR, and its TCRdb copy is limited to in-frame clones, with some not included. Of fewer than 130,000 clones detected, about 92% appear once; the ten largest clones hold roughly 1.3%. The input for sequencing was peripheral blood, taken on day 0 of AZD1222 vaccination. These receptors all come from an adult in good health.

The J gene is TRBJ2-3, the V gene TRBV9; 8 bases match TRBD2. Trimming at V came to 0 bases and at J to 1 base, leaving 1 base not matched to a gene. Germline CDR1 SGDLS, CDR2 YYNGEE. This CDR3 spans 15 amino acids. CDR3: CASSVELAGTDTQYF. The DNA for the CDR3 is TGTGCCAGCAGCGTAGAACTAGCGGGCACAGATACGCAGTATTTT. Filled out from reference TRBV9 and TRBJ2-3, the complete variable domain reads DSGVTQTPKHLITATGQRVTLRCSPRSGDLSVYWYQQSLDQGLQFLIQYYNGEERAKGNILERFSAQQFPDLHSELNLSSLELGDSALYFCASSVELAGTDTQYFGPGTRLTVL.

This chain links TRBV27 with TRBJ1-6; 10 nucleotides match TRBD1. This CDR3 has 14 amino acids. V lost 8 bases and J lost 7; bases outside the gene matches: 5. Germline V gene lookup returns CDR1 MNHEY and CDR2 SMNVEV (reference sequence). DNA for the CDR3: TGTGCCAGCTGGACAGGGGGAGGGAATTCACCCCTCCACTTT. As protein: CASWTGGGNSPLHF.

V is TRBV27 and J is TRBJ2-7; D is possibly TRBD1 or TRBD2 (6 bases each). V was trimmed by 6 bases and J by 2 bases, leaving 17 bases between them. The CDR3 is 15 residues long. Per the germline V gene, CDR1 is MNHEY and CDR2 is SMNVEV (reference sequence). CDR3 DNA: TGTGCCAGCAGCCCCGGGCAGGGGAGGACCTACGAGCAGTACTTC. The encoded protein is CASSPGQGRTYEQYF.

This clone was seen once. The chain uses TRBV7-9 and TRBJ1-6, with D possibly matching TRBD1 (5 bases). The V gene lost 4 bases and the J gene lost 6 bases, with 10 bases spanning the gap. The CDR3 runs to 14 residues. Germline loops: CDR1 SEHNR, CDR2 FQNEAQ (reference sequence). The CDR3 DNA reads TGTGCCAGCAGCTCCCGGGACGGTAATTCACCCCTCCACTTT. Translation gives CASSSRDGNSPLHF.

This chain connects TRBV28 to TRBJ2-3; perhaps TRBD2 as D (6 bases). Germline loops: CDR1 MDHEN, CDR2 SYDVKM. Between the trimmed V and J ends, which lost 3 bases and 5 bases, there was a span of 12 bases. This CDR3 is 14 amino acids long. In DNA form, the CDR3 reads TGTGCCAGCAGTTTCATGAGGAGGGGAGATACGCAGTATTTT. This sequence encodes CASSFMRRGDTQYF. The full variable domain, with the rest looked up from reference TRBV28 and TRBJ2-3, is DVKVTQSSRYLVKRTGEKVFLECVQDMDHENMFWYRQDPGLGLRLIYFSYDVKMKEKGDIPEGYSVSREKKERFSLILESASTNQTSMYLCASSFMRRGDTQYFGPGTRLTVL.

The V call is TRBV3-1 (or the pseudogene TRBV3-2), the J call TRBJ1-2; the D gene is possibly TRBD1 (5 bases). Germline V gene lookup returns CDR1 LGHDT and CDR2 YNNKEL (reference sequence). The CDR3 loop spans 12 amino acids. V lost 3 bases and J lost 8, with 10 bases in between. In DNA form, the CDR3 reads TGTGCCAGCAGCCATTTAGGGGAAGGCTACACCTTC. It specifies CASSHLGEGYTF.

The V gene is TRBV12-5, the J gene TRBJ1-2; 8 bases fit TRBD1. CDR3 length equals 16 residues. V shed 1 base, J shed 7 bases, and the junction held 11 bases outside the gene matches. Germline V CDR1 and CDR2: LGHNT, FRNRAP. DNA for the CDR3: TGTGCTAGTGGTTTGGCCCGACAGGGGTTAAAGGGTGGCTACACCTTC. Protein sequence: CASGLARQGLKGGYTF.

The rearrangement uses TRBV9 and TRBJ1-3; D ambiguous. The CDR3 sequence is 15 residues long. V gave up 0 bases and J gave up 6 bases, with 13 bases separating them. Germline V gene lookup returns CDR1 SGDLS and CDR2 YYNGEE. The CDR3 reads CASSVDLSFANTIYF. DNA for the CDR3: TGTGCCAGCAGCGTAGACTTGAGTTTTGCAAACACCATATATTTT.

This chain joins TRBV28 and TRBJ1-4; D gene ambiguous. Germline V gene data show CDR1 as MDHEN and CDR2 as SYDVKM. This CDR3 spans 14 amino acids. Trimming left V 6 bases short and J 4 bases short, with 12 bases between. The CDR3 protein is CASRQPGGNEKLFF. CDR3 DNA sequence: TGTGCCAGCAGACAGCCGGGAGGTAATGAAAAACTGTTTTTT.

The V gene is TRBV4-2, the J gene TRBJ2-1; TRBD2 matches 12 bases. The CDR3 loop spans 18 amino acids. Germline CDR1 and CDR2: LGHNA and YNFKEQ. The V gene end was trimmed by 0 bases and the J gene end by 7 bases; junction bases not matched to a gene: 10. The CDR3 is CASSQDRGLAGGHNEQFF. The CDR3 coding sequence is TGTGCCAGCAGCCAAGATCGCGGGCTAGCGGGGGGGCATAATGAGCAGTTCTTC.

The V call is TRBV15, the J call TRBJ2-3, with TRBD2 matching over 11 bases. This CDR3 contains 17 residues. Germline V gene lookup returns CDR1 LNHNV and CDR2 YYDKDF (reference sequence). J lost 7 bases, V lost 0 bases, and 9 bases had no gene match. CDR3: CATSRDSGSGRVNTQYF. CDR3 coding DNA: TGTGCCACCAGCAGAGATTCAGGTAGCGGGAGGGTAAATACGCAGTATTTT. Supplemented by reference TRBV15 and TRBJ2-3, the full variable domain reads DAMVIQNPRYQVTQFGKPVTLSCSQTLNHNVMYWYQQKSSQAPKLLFHYYDKDFNNEADTPDNFQSRRPNTSFCFLDIRSPGLGDTAMYLCATSRDSGSGRVNTQYFGPGTRLTVL.

The chain employs TRBV10-3 and TRBJ1-2, with 8 bases that match TRBD1. In germline, CDR1 is ENHRY, CDR2 SYGVKD. V shed 0 bases, J shed 7 bases, and the junction held 13 bases outside the gene matches. This CDR3 is built from 17 residues. The CDR3 loop reads CAISESRPQGALVGYTF. DNA for the CDR3: TGTGCCATCAGTGAGTCCCGACCCCAGGGGGCGTTGGTTGGCTACACCTTC.

The chain combines TRBV27 with TRBJ1-2; D ambiguous. The CDR3 runs 13 residues. Trimming removed 2 bases at V and 5 bases at J, with 9 bases between. Germline values: CDR1 MNHEY, CDR2 SMNVEV (reference sequence). This chain's CDR3 is CASSLGRDYGYTF. The CDR3 nucleotides are TGTGCCAGCAGTTTAGGGAGGGATTATGGCTACACCTTC.

The rearrangement uses TRBV6-2 or TRBV6-3 and TRBJ1-6; a weak D match, TRBD1 (6 bases). There are 16 residues in the CDR3. CDR1 and CDR2 (germline): MNHEY, SVGEGT. Trimming stripped 2 bases from V and 7 bases from J, with 15 bases between. For the CDR3, the DNA is TGTGCCAGCAGTTACGTGACGGGACACCTCAATTCACCCCTCCACTTT. Protein product: CASSYVTGHLNSPLHF.

The chain couples TRBV6-6 to TRBJ1-1; perhaps TRBD1 as D (6 bases). The CDR3 extends over 14 amino acids. Looked up from germline, CDR1 is MNHNY and CDR2 is SVGAGI (reference sequence). Trimming stripped 6 bases from V and 4 bases from J, with 15 bases between. CDR3 sequence: CASRFDRSFTEAFF. Here the CDR3 DNA reads TGTGCCAGCAGATTTGACAGGTCCTTCACTGAAGCTTTCTTT.

V and J are TRBV18 and TRBJ2-2; 7 bases align to TRBD2. Germline V gene sequence: CDR1 KGHSH, CDR2 LQKENI. V lost 1 base, J lost 5 bases, and 4 bases stayed unmatched. There are 15 residues in the CDR3. CDR3 in DNA: TGTGCCAGCTCACCACTGCAGGGAGGGACCGGGGAGCTGTTTTTT. This gives the protein CASSPLQGGTGELFF.

This chain uses TRBV28 with TRBJ2-1; D assignment may be TRBD1 or TRBD2 (7 bases each). Germline V CDR1 and CDR2: MDHEN, SYDVKM. V was pared by 11 bases and J by 0 bases, with 14 bases between. CDR3 size: 14 residues. The CDR3 coding sequence is TGTGCCGTCAGGGGGGGGAGCTCCTACAATGAGCAGTTCTTC. It translates to CAVRGGSSYNEQFF. Variable domain in full (rest from reference TRBV28 and TRBJ2-1): DVKVTQSSRYLVKRTGEKVFLECVQDMDHENMFWYRQDPGLGLRLIYFSYDVKMKEKGDIPEGYSVSREKKERFSLILESASTNQTSMYLCAVRGGSSYNEQFFGPGTRLTVL.

This sequence joins TRBV7-2 and TRBJ2-5, with D hard to call. CDR3 length equals 16 residues. Germline-derived CDR1 and CDR2 are SGHTA and FQGNSA. The V end was cut by 2 bases, the J end by 1 base, with 14 bases between. The CDR3 loop reads CASSLFAEGIQETQYF. The DNA of the CDR3 is TGTGCCAGCAGCTTATTTGCCGAAGGGATCCAAGAGACCCAGTACTTC. Variable domain in full (rest from reference TRBV7-2 and TRBJ2-5): GAGVSQSPSNKVTEKGKDVELRCDPISGHTALYWYRQSLGQGLEFLIYFQGNSAPDKSGLPSDRFSAERTGGSVSTLTIQRTQQEDSAVYLCASSLFAEGIQETQYFGPGTRLLVL.

The rearrangement links TRBV10-3 to TRBJ2-1; D might be TRBD2 (6 bases). Germline CDR1 is ENHRY and CDR2 is SYGVKD. The CDR3 runs to 14 residues. The V gene lost 2 bases and the J gene lost 7 bases, with 12 bases spanning the gap. CDR3 sequence (DNA): TGTGCCATCAGTGAGATGGACGGACTAAATGAGCAGTTCTTC. Amino acid sequence: CAISEMDGLNEQFF.

V usage is TRBV6-4 and J usage is TRBJ2-1, with TRBD1 as a possible D gene (7 bases). Germline V gives CDR1 MRHNA, CDR2 SNTAGT. Trimming left V 2 bases short and J 7 bases short, with 18 bases between. The CDR3 consists of 16 residues. CDR3 sequence reads: CASSDAGGSPGNEQFF. In DNA, the CDR3 is TGTGCCAGCAGTGACGCAGGGGGGAGCCCCGGTAATGAGCAGTTCTTC.

The CDR3 DNA reads TGTGCCAGCAGCCAAGCGATAGGGACAGGGGGCTTGAGCTATGGCTACACCTTC. This encodes CASSQAIGTGGLSYGYTF. V is TRBV7-9 and J is TRBJ1-2, with TRBD1 matching over 12 bases. J gave up 4 bases and V 5 bases, and 14 bases lay outside the gene matches. CDR3 length equals 18 residues. Germline values: CDR1 SEHNR, CDR2 FQNEAQ (reference sequence). Filled out from reference TRBV7-9 and TRBJ1-2, the complete variable domain reads DTGVSQNPRHKITKRGQNVTFRCDPISEHNRLYWYRQTLGQGPEFLTYFQNEAQLEKSRLLSDRFSAERPKGSFSTLEIQRTEQGDSAMYLCASSQAIGTGGLSYGYTFGSGTRLTVV.

The chain joins TRBV11-3 to TRBJ2-1; D may be TRBD1 or TRBD2 (6 bases each). Looked up from germline, CDR1 is SGHNT and CDR2 is YENEEA. The length of the CDR3 is 17 residues. Trimming removed 1 base at V and 1 base at J, with 14 bases between. As DNA, the CDR3 is TGTGCCAGCAGCTTAGTGCCGGGGGCGGGTTCCTACAATGAGCAGTTCTTC. Encoded protein: CASSLVPGAGSYNEQFF.

J is TRBJ1-3 and V is TRBV5-1; tentative D call: TRBD1 (6 bases). From germline, CDR1 is SGHRS and CDR2 YFSETQ. Trimming left V 2 bases short and J 4 bases short, with 13 bases between. CDR3 length: 15 amino acids. The CDR3 DNA reads as TGCGCCAGCAGCTTACAGGGAACGAAAGGAAACACCATATATTTT. Its translation: CASSLQGTKGNTIYF.

The count of this clone is one. The genes are TRBV5-1 and TRBJ2-1; maybe TRBD2 (6 bases). Germline assignment: CDR1 SGHRS and CDR2 YFSETQ. The CDR3 spans 15 residues. Trimming cost V 4 bases and J 6 bases, with 17 bases left between them. The CDR3: CASSPAKGGSNEQFF. CDR3 nucleotide sequence: TGCGCCAGCAGCCCAGCTAAAGGAGGGAGCAATGAGCAGTTCTTC.

This chain links TRBV11-2 with TRBJ2-1; 12 bases fit TRBD2. This CDR3 contains 15 residues. J was trimmed by 8 bases and V by 5 bases; bases with no gene match: 7. The germline gives CDR1 SGHAT, CDR2 FQNNGV. CDR3 DNA sequence: TGTGCCAGCAGCCCGACTAGCGGGAGTCCCGATGAGCAGTTCTTC. Translating gives CASSPTSGSPDEQFF.

For the CDR3, the DNA is TGTGCCAGCAGTTCCCGGGACAGATCTAATGAAAAACTGTTTTTT. It encodes CASSSRDRSNEKLFF. The chain carries TRBV6-5 and TRBJ1-4; 7 positions agree with TRBD1. The CDR3 spans 15 residues. Germline CDR1 MNHEY, CDR2 SVGAGI. Losses at the gene ends were 4 bases for V and 3 bases for J; bases not matched to a gene: 5.

Comments on this clone: The sample holds other DNA sequences that translate to the same CDR3. V usage is TRBV19 and J usage is TRBJ1-5; D is undetermined. There are 13 residues in the CDR3. Trimming cost V 0 bases and J 6 bases, with 6 bases left between them. Germline CDR1 and CDR2: LNHDA and SQIVND (reference sequence). The CDR3 nucleotides are TGTGCCAGTAGTATAGATGGTGCTCAGCCCCAGCATTTT. It specifies CASSIDGAQPQHF.

The J gene is TRBJ2-3, the V gene TRBV29-1; perhaps D is TRBD1 or TRBD2 (5 bases each). In germline, CDR1 is SQVTM, CDR2 ANQGSEA. V lost 4 bases and J 2 bases, leaving 10 bases between the germline ends. The CDR3 extends over 13 amino acids. CDR3 nucleotide sequence: TGCAGCGTTGCCCGGGACCTCACAGATACGCAGTATTTT. Translating it yields CSVARDLTDTQYF.

This chain uses TRBV13 with TRBJ1-3; the D is unclear. CDR3 length: 16 residues. Looked up from germline, CDR1 is PRHDT and CDR2 is FYEKMQ (reference sequence). With 3 bases removed from V and 0 bases from J, the gap between germline ends came to 12 bases. CDR3 nucleotides: TGTGCCAGCAGCTTCCTGGGCACTGACTCTGGAAACACCATATATTTT. Amino acids: CASSFLGTDSGNTIYF.